The rows below give T cell receptor beta chains drawn from one sample of a study of cytomegalovirus exposure and HLA in healthy donors. The assay was immunoSEQ multiplex PCR, and TCRdb's table has in-frame clones only and misses some. Among more than 55,000 clones listed, about 96% were seen once. Source material: PBMCs. Source of these receptors: a man younger than 35 in good health and CMV-seronegative. Each CDR3 is given with its conserved first and last residue. A D gene is named only where the DNA matches it firmly. Clone size appears in some rows only: once, few, many, or a class for an expanded clone.

>TRBJ2-4|once|.|TRBV28
CASSLIQETPVAKNIQYF
TGTGCCAGCAGTTTGATACAGGAAACCCCCGTAGCCAAAAACATTCAGTACTTC
>TRBJ1-2|.|.|TRBV9
CASSGGGFYGYTF
TGTGCCAGCAGCGGGGGGGGATTCTATGGCTACACCTTC
>TRBJ1-5|.|.|TRBV28
CASSPYDRPLVDQPQHF
TGTGCCAGCAGTCCTTATGACCGGCCGCTAGTCGATCAGCCCCAGCATTTT
>TRBJ2-7|.|TRBD1|TRBV7-9
CASSLLPQGPAYEQYF
TGTGCCAGCAGCTTACTCCCACAGGGGCCGGCGTACGAGCAGTACTTC
>TRBJ1-1|.|.|TRBV28
CASSQTGWTEAFF
TGTGCCAGCAGTCAAACAGGGTGGACTGAAGCTTTCTTT
>TRBJ1-1|.|.|TRBV5-4
CASSLPGNTEAFF
TGTGCCAGCAGCTTGCCCGGTAACACTGAAGCTTTCTTT
>TRBJ2-5|.|.|TRBV5-1
CASSSTPGYSETQYF
TGCGCCAGCAGCTCTACTCCGGGTTATAGTGAGACCCAGTACTTC
>TRBJ2-1|.|.|TRBV19
CASSRHSRPFNEQFF
TGTGCCAGTAGTCGACACTCTCGGCCCTTCAATGAGCAGTTCTTC
>TRBJ2-7|.|.|TRBV27
CASSPREHEQYF
TGTGCCAGCAGCCCACGAGAGCACGAGCAGTACTTC
>TRBJ1-1|.|.|TRBV19
CATMAGGWTEAFF
TGTGCAACTATGGCGGGAGGTTGGACTGAAGCTTTCTTT
>TRBJ2-3|.|TRBD2|TRBV4-2
CASRLTSGSTDTQYF
TGTGCCAGCAGGCTGACTAGCGGGTCCACAGATACGCAGTATTTT
>TRBJ2-3|.|.|TRBV4-1
CASGTSRNTDTQYF
TGCGCCAGCGGAACTAGCCGAAACACAGATACGCAGTATTTT
>TRBJ2-5|.|TRBD2|TRBV4-1
CASSQLGTSGRLETQYF
TGCGCCAGCAGCCAGTTAGGGACTAGCGGGAGGTTAGAGACCCAGTACTTC
>TRBJ1-1|.|TRBD1|TRBV19
CASSKGQLPAFF
TGTGCCAGTAGTAAGGGACAGCTCCCAGCTTTCTTT